The present T cell receptor (beta chain) was sequenced within a study of OX40 agonist ivuxolimab in advanced cancers. Overall study results and limits: At doses 0.1 to 3.0 mg/kg, CD4+ and CD8+ clones expanded.

V lost 5 bases and J lost 4; bases outside the gene matches: 15. The germline gives CDR1 SGHDT, CDR2 YYEEEE. CDR3 length: 17 residues. Notes on this clone: Antigen specificity is unknown.

Clones were sequenced by immunoSEQ multiplex PCR, and TCRdb holds only the in-frame ones, with some missing. Here the sample spans 58,000 or so clones, over 80% being singletons. The sequencing here drew on CD4+ or CD8+ T cells sorted from blood, taken in a trial of the OX40 agonist ivuxolimab. This clonotype was sampled from an adult with an advanced solid tumor such as melanoma, head and neck, liver or kidney cancer. V usage is TRBV5-6 and J usage is TRBJ2-7, with 10 bases aligning to TRBD1. The CDR3 DNA sequence: TGTGCCAGCAGTTCACGGACCCGGGACAGGGGTTGGTACGAGCAGTACTTC. Its translation: CASSSRTRDRGWYEQYF.